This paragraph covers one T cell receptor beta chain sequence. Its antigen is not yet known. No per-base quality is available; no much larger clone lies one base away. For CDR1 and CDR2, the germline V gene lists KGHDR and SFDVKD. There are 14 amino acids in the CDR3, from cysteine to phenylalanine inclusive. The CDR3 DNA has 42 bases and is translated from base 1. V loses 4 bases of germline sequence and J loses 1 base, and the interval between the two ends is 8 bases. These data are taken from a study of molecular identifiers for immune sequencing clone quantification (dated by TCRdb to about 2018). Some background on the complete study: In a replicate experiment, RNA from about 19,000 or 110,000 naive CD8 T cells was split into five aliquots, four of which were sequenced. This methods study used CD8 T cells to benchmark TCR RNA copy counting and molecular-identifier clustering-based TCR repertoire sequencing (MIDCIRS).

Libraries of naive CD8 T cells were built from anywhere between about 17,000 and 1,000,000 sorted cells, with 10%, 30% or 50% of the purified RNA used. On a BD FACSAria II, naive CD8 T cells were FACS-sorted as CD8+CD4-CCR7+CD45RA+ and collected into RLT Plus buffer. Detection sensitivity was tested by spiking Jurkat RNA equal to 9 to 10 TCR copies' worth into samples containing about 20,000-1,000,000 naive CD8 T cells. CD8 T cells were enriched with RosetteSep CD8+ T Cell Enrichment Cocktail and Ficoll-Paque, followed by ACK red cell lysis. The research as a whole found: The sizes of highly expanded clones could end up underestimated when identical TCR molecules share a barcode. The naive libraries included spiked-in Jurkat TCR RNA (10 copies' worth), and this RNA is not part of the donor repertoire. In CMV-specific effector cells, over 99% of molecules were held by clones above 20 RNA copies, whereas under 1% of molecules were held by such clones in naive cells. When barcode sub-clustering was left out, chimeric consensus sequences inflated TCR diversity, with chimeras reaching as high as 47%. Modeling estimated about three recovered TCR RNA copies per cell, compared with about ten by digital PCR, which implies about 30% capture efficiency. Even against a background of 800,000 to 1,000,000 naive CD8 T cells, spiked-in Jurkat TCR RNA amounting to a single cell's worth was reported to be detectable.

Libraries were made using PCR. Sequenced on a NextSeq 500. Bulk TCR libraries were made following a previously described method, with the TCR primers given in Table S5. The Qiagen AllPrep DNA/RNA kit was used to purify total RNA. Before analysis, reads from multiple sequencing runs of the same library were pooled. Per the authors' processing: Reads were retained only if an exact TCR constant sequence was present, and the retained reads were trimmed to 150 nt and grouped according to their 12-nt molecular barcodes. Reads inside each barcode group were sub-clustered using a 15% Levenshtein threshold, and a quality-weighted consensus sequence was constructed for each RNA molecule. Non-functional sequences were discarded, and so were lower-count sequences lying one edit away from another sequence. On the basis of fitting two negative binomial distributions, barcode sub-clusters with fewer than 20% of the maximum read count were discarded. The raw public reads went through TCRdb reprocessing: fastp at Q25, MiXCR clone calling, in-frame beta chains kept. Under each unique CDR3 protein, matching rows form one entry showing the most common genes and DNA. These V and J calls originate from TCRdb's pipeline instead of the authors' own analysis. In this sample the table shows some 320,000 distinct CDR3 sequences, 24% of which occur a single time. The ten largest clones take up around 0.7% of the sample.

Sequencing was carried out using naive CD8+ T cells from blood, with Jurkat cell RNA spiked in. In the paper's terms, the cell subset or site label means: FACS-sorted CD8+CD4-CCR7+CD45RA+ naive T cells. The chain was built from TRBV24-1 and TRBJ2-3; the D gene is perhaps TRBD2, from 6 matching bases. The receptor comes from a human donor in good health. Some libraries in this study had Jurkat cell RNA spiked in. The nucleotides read TGTGCCACCAGTGAGGGGGGAGGCACAGATACGCAGTATTTT. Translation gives CATSEGGGTDTQYF.